Below are 25 T cell receptor beta chains sequenced from a single sample in a study of cytomegalovirus exposure and HLA in healthy donors listed by TCRdb under 2017. Libraries were built with the immunoSEQ multiplex PCR assay. A mixture of 60 forward primers for TCR Vbeta segments and 13 reverse primers for TCR Jbeta segments was used in the multiplex PCR. The table was pulled from immuneACCESS by TCRdb, which kept in-frame rearrangements only. Such tables lose some clones; where checked, under half of the loss comes from unresolved V genes, and the rest has no known cause. The sample records about 130,000 clones, under 85% of which are singletons. About 13% of the sample comes from the top ten. Sample: PBMCs. These receptors all come from a woman aged 40 to 49 in good health and CMV-seropositive.

In DNA form, the CDR3 reads TGTGCCACCCAACCGGGGGGCGGGAGGAACTACAATGAGCAGTTCTTC. It codes for CATQPGGGRNYNEQFF. J is TRBJ2-1 and V is TRBV14; 8 bases line up with TRBD2. CDR1 is SGHDN, CDR2 FVKESK, per germline. This CDR3 is 16 amino acids long. V shed 10 bases and J 3 bases; nucleotides not matched to a gene: 14.

This chain joins TRBV5-1 and TRBJ2-1; TRBD2 is a possible D gene (5 bases). CDR1 is SGHRS, CDR2 YFSETQ, per germline. V gave up 5 bases and J gave up 6 bases, with 15 bases separating them. The CDR3 length is 14 residues. CDR3 sequence (DNA): TGCGCCAGCAGTTCCCCGGGGAAGGGCAATGAGCAGTTCTTC. Translating gives CASSSPGKGNEQFF.

This sequence joins TRBV10-3 and TRBJ2-4; TRBD2 agrees at 7 bases. The CDR3 extends over 13 amino acids. The V segment lost 4 bases and the J segment 5 bases; nucleotides outside the gene matches: 2. Germline CDR1 is ENHRY and CDR2 is SYGVKD. The CDR3 loop is CAISVGGENIQYF. The CDR3 coding sequence is TGTGCCATCAGTGTGGGAGGGGAAAACATTCAGTACTTC.

This clone was counted only a few times. The chain employs TRBV19 and TRBJ2-3, with D possibly being TRBD1 (5 bases). The length of the CDR3 is 16 residues. Per the germline V gene, CDR1 is LNHDA and CDR2 is SQIVND (reference sequence). With 5 bases removed from V and 0 bases from J, the gap between germline ends came to 15 bases. The CDR3 coding sequence is TGTGCCAGTAGTCCTATCCGGACAACTAGCACAGATACGCAGTATTTT. This codes for CASSPIRTTSTDTQYF.

V is TRBV2 and J is TRBJ1-1; D ambiguous. CDR3 length equals 13 residues. V lost 9 bases, J lost 5 bases, and 16 bases lay in between. Per germline, CDR1 SNHLY and CDR2 FYNNEI. CDR3: CARSYGSGTEAFF. CDR3 DNA: TGTGCCAGAAGCTACGGGAGCGGGACTGAAGCTTTCTTT.

This chain joins TRBV5-4 and TRBJ1-2, with D perhaps TRBD1 (5 bases). CDR3 size: 14 residues. Trimming pared 0 bases from V and 8 bases from J, leaving 14 bases between. CDR1 and CDR2 (germline): SGHNT, YYREEE (reference sequence). The CDR3 reads CASSLGPLGQGYTF. CDR3 coding DNA: TGTGCCAGCAGCTTGGGTCCCCTAGGACAAGGCTACACCTTC.

The J gene is TRBJ1-5, the V gene TRBV18; D perhaps matches TRBD1 (6 bases). This CDR3 contains 13 residues. From germline, CDR1 is KGHSH and CDR2 LQKENI. Trimming cost V 9 bases and J 5 bases, with 14 bases left between them. The CDR3 DNA reads as TGTGCCAGTGCGACAGGTTTTGATCAGCCCCAGCATTTT. This codes for CASATGFDQPQHF.

The chain employs TRBV21-1 and TRBJ2-5; the table calls TRBD1, which could not be checked here. TRBV21-1 is labeled a pseudogene. This CDR3 has 15 residues. CDR3: CASSKGEDRRETQYF. CDR3 nucleotides: TGTGCCAGCAGCAAAGGGGAAGACAGGAGGGAGACCCAGTACTTC.

The V gene is TRBV2, the J gene TRBJ1-5; possible D gene TRBD1, 5 bases. V lost 3 bases and J lost 6, with 12 bases in between. CDR1 and CDR2 (germline): SNHLY, FYNNEI. There are 14 residues in the CDR3. CDR3 sequence (DNA): TGTGCCAGCAGTGACGGGGGGACCCTTCAGCCCCAGCATTTT. Its protein is CASSDGGTLQPQHF.

Note on this clone: This CDR3 fails to terminate in the conserved phenylalanine or tryptophan, so it likely reflects a read error. The DNA is omitted, as the CDR3 cannot be located on it reliably, and the CDR3 follows TCRdb's listing. The V call is TRBV6-6, the J call TRBJ1-1; the table names TRBD1, a call not compared with the DNA. The CDR3 has 9 amino acids, counting both end residues. Germline V gives CDR1 MNHNY, CDR2 SVGAGI (reference sequence). The CDR3 loop is CARTARLET.

The chain joins TRBV30 to TRBJ2-3, with D possibly matching TRBD1 (5 bases). The germline V gene encodes CDR1 GTSNPN and CDR2 SVGIG (reference sequence). There are 14 residues in the CDR3. Trimming left V 3 bases short and J 3 bases short, with 13 bases between. The CDR3 sequence is CAWSQGLKTDTQYF. In nucleotides, the CDR3 is TGTGCCTGGAGCCAGGGTCTGAAGACAGATACGCAGTATTTT.

The CDR3 DNA reads as TGTGCCAGCAGTCCCGCTACCCGGACAGATACGCAGTATTTT. Amino acid sequence: CASSPATRTDTQYF. V usage is TRBV28 and J usage is TRBJ2-3; no firm D call. Trimming pared 5 bases from V and 3 bases from J, leaving 12 bases between. Germline values: CDR1 MDHEN, CDR2 SYDVKM. The CDR3 consists of 14 residues.

The V call is TRBV28, the J call TRBJ1-5; D unclear. The CDR3 totals 15 residues. Germline V gene lookup returns CDR1 MDHEN and CDR2 SYDVKM. Trimming cost V 4 bases and J 0 bases, with 10 bases left between them. The CDR3 coding sequence is TGTGCCAGCAGTTCCTTCAGGTATAGCAATCAGCCCCAGCATTTT. Protein sequence: CASSSFRYSNQPQHF.

V usage is TRBV29-1 and J usage is TRBJ1-1; the match to TRBD1 covers 8 bases. This CDR3 has 17 amino acids. CDR1 and CDR2 from the germline V gene are SQVTM and ANQGSEA. Trimming took 0 bases from V and 6 from J; bases not matched to a gene: 15. The CDR3 loop reads CSVEDPAQGAYFAEAFF. The CDR3 bases are TGCAGCGTTGAAGATCCGGCGCAGGGGGCTTACTTCGCTGAAGCTTTCTTT.

The chain recombines TRBV5-4 with TRBJ2-3; TRBD1 agrees at 9 bases. The CDR3 loop spans 15 amino acids. Per the germline V gene, CDR1 is SGHNT and CDR2 is YYREEE (reference sequence). V trimming: 3 bases; J trimming: 3 bases; junction bases outside the gene matches: 5. The CDR3 nucleotides are TGTGCCAGCAGCTCGACAGGGGGAGGGACAGATACGCAGTATTTT. It is translated as CASSSTGGGTDTQYF.

The rearrangement joins TRBV11-2 to TRBJ2-3, with D possibly matching TRBD1 (6 bases). CDR1 is SGHAT, CDR2 FQNNGV, per germline. The V end lost 8 bases, the J end lost 6 bases, and 6 bases lay between the germline ends. The CDR3 runs to 10 residues. Written as DNA, the CDR3 is TGTGCCAGCGGACAGGATACGCAGTATTTT. This translates into CASGQDTQYF.

This chain links TRBV6-4 with TRBJ1-2, with TRBD1 as a possible D gene (6 bases). The germline gives CDR1 MRHNA, CDR2 SNTAGT. The V and J ends lost 6 bases and 4 bases respectively, with 12 bases between them. The CDR3 is made up of 13 amino acids. CDR3 amino acids: CASSPGQFYGYTF. The CDR3, as DNA: TGTGCCAGCAGCCCCGGACAGTTCTATGGCTACACCTTC.

V and J are TRBV27 and TRBJ1-1, with D tentatively TRBD1 (5 bases). Trimming pared 4 bases from V and 0 bases from J, leaving 6 bases between. The length of the CDR3 is 13 residues. Per the germline V gene, CDR1 is MNHEY and CDR2 is SMNVEV (reference sequence). The CDR3 DNA reads TGTGCCAGCAGTTGGGGCCTGAACACTGAAGCTTTCTTT. Translating gives CASSWGLNTEAFF.

The chain is built from TRBV7-8 and TRBJ2-7; 11 bases fit TRBD2. CDR1 and CDR2 (germline): SGHVS, FQNEAQ. The CDR3 is made up of 15 amino acids. The V and J ends lost 5 bases and 2 bases, in that order; junction bases with no gene match: 5. CDR3 sequence: CASSPTSGTPYEQYF. Written as DNA, the CDR3 is TGTGCCAGCAGCCCGACTAGCGGGACACCCTACGAGCAGTACTTC.

The V gene is TRBV18, the J gene TRBJ2-3, with TRBD1 identical over 7 bases. The germline V gene has CDR1 KGHSH and CDR2 LQKENI. The J segment lost 5 bases and the V segment lost 6 bases, leaving 14 bases of the junction unmatched. The CDR3 contains 16 residues. In DNA, the CDR3 is TGTGCCAGCTCCGTACGACAGGGTTTGGTTCAAGATACGCAGTATTTT. It codes for CASSVRQGLVQDTQYF. Drawing the rest from reference TRBV18 and TRBJ2-3, the complete variable domain is NAGVMQNPRHLVRRRGQEARLRCSPMKGHSHVYWYRQLPEEGLKFMVYLQKENIIDESGMPKERFSAEFPKEGPSILRIQQVVRGDSAAYFCASSVRQGLVQDTQYFGPGTRLTVL.

The CDR3 loop reads CASSPRTGAGYGYTF. Written as DNA, the CDR3 is TGTGCCAGCAGCCCGAGGACAGGGGCAGGGTATGGCTACACCTTC. V and J are TRBV7-2 and TRBJ1-2, with 9 bases that match TRBD1. The CDR3 extends over 15 amino acids. In germline, CDR1 is SGHTA, CDR2 FQGNSA. With 5 bases clipped from V and 5 bases from J, the junction kept 9 bases outside the gene matches.

The chain is built from TRBV28 and TRBJ1-5, with 7 nucleotides matching TRBD1. Unmatched junction bases numbered 7, after V lost 4 bases and J lost 7 bases. Germline V CDR1 and CDR2: MDHEN, SYDVKM. The CDR3 contains 14 residues. CDR3: CASSSTGLWQPQHF. The CDR3 region has the DNA TGTGCCAGCAGTTCGACAGGGTTGTGGCAGCCCCAGCATTTT.

V usage is TRBV5-1 and J usage is TRBJ2-3, with 8 bases fitting TRBD1. Germline V gene lookup returns CDR1 SGHRS and CDR2 YFSETQ. The CDR3 sequence is 15 residues long. V was pared by 0 bases and J by 6 bases, with 6 bases of the junction left unmatched. This chain's CDR3 is CASSLAGTGGDTQYF. CDR3 in DNA: TGCGCCAGCAGCTTGGCCGGGACAGGAGGGGATACGCAGTATTTT.

The rearrangement joins TRBV7-9 to TRBJ2-3; TRBD2 matches at 9 bases. Germline V CDR1 and CDR2: SEHNR, FQNEAQ (reference sequence). With 2 bases clipped from V and 6 bases from J, the junction kept 9 bases outside the gene matches. CDR3 length: 16 amino acids. The chain's CDR3 is CASSLNSGGGGDTQYF. The CDR3, as DNA: TGTGCCAGCAGCTTAAATTCCGGCGGGGGGGGCGATACGCAGTATTTT.

This chain uses TRBV18 with TRBJ1-1, with D perhaps TRBD1 (5 bases). The V gene's germline CDR1 is KGHSH and CDR2 LQKENI. The CDR3 is made up of 15 amino acids. Trimming shortened V by 6 bases and J by 0 bases, and 14 bases separated the two germline ends. As DNA, the CDR3 is TGTGCCAGCTCCCCGGGACTGATCATGAACACTGAAGCTTTCTTT. Residues: CASSPGLIMNTEAFF.